This record covers a single T cell receptor (beta chain). Its cognate antigen is unknown. This specimen belongs to a study of human T cells and chemical hapten exposure. Study-wide results and caveats: TCRs above 1 in 1000 frequency stayed constant with DPC sensitization.

Noted time point: patch test 2, 6 weeks after DPC sensitization. Sample treatment: therapeutic diphenylcyclopropenone sensitization with weekly scalp DPC. CDR1 and CDR2 from the germline V gene are SEHNR and FQNEAQ (reference sequence). V was cut by 1 base and J by 10 bases, with 6 bases left in between. The CDR3 is made up of 11 amino acids. One entry per CDR3 protein results from TCRdb running MiXCR on the RACE reads. The sample yields 330,000 or so distinct CDR3 sequences, roughly 6% seen once. The sample consisted of whole blood, taken in connection with sensitization to the hapten diphenylcyclopropenone (DPC). The rearrangement uses TRBV7-9 and TRBJ2-3; the D is unclear. This receptor was identified in a woman aged 18-35 years with alopecia areata. Some clones in this sample may be carry-over from other donors' samples. This CDR3 is CASSLEWPQYF. CDR3 DNA sequence: TGTGCCAGCAGCTTAGAGTGGCCGCAGTATTTT. The complete variable domain, with remaining parts taken from reference TRBV7-9 and TRBJ2-3, reads DTGVSQNPRHKITKRGQNVTFRCDPISEHNRLYWYRQTLGQGPEFLTYFQNEAQLEKSRLLSDRFSAERPKGSFSTLEIQRTEQGDSAMYLCASSLEWPQYFGPGTRLTVL.